These 17 T cell receptor beta chains were sequenced from one sample in a study of blood T cells in healthy people across ages. Primers used in a second PCR of about 7 to 12 cycles were a sample-barcoded 5' primer and a J-beta primer mix. TCRdb reprocessed the 5' RACE reads with MiXCR, giving one entry per CDR3 protein. The table records about 970,000 distinct CDR3 sequences, roughly half of them present only once. The sample comprised blood. Receptors were obtained from a woman aged 60-75 years in good health.

The table lists this clonotype with a few counts. V usage is TRBV15 and J usage is TRBJ2-1, with D perhaps given as TRBD1 or TRBD2 (5 bases each). V was clipped by 8 bases and J by 5 bases, with 10 bases between them. The CDR3 sequence is 12 residues long. The germline V gene has CDR1 LNHNV and CDR2 YYDKDF (reference sequence). For the CDR3, the DNA is TGTGCCACCGGGACGCGTCACAATGAGCAGTTCTTC. Translation gives CATGTRHNEQFF.

The rearrangement joins TRBV18 to TRBJ1-4; TRBD1 might be the D (5 bases). Trimming pared 2 bases from V and 8 bases from J, leaving 15 bases between. CDR1 and CDR2 from the germline V gene are KGHSH and LQKENI. There are 15 residues in the CDR3. DNA for the CDR3: TGTGCCAGCTCACCAGGGGGTTTGGTCGTGGAAAAACTGTTTTTT. Protein sequence: CASSPGGLVVEKLFF.

The V call is TRBV4-3, the J call TRBJ2-5; the match to TRBD2 covers 12 bases. CDR1 is LGHNA, CDR2 YSLEER, per germline. With V trimmed by 4 bases and J by 2 bases, 5 bases remained unmatched. The CDR3 has 16 residues. The CDR3 loop is CASSRATSGGQETQYF. As DNA, the CDR3 is TGCGCCAGCAGCCGCGCGACTAGCGGGGGTCAAGAGACCCAGTACTTC.

The chain recombines TRBV20-1 with TRBJ2-7; TRBD1 aligns across 7 bases. J was trimmed by 0 bases and V by 3 bases; bases with no gene match: 11. This CDR3 has 16 residues. CDR1 is DFQATT, CDR2 SNEGSKA, per germline (reference sequence). CDR3 sequence (DNA): TGCAGTGCTAGTTTAGACCGGGACAGAAGCTCCTACGAGCAGTACTTC. It codes for CSASLDRDRSSYEQYF.

The chain employs TRBV27 and TRBJ2-7; 14 bases fit TRBD2. Germline lookup yields CDR1 MNHEY and CDR2 SMNVEV (reference sequence). The CDR3 totals 16 residues. J lost 5 bases, V lost 2 bases, and 5 bases had no gene match. CDR3 protein: CASSLTGTSGRHEQYF. The CDR3 DNA sequence: TGTGCCAGCAGTTTAACCGGGACTAGCGGGAGACACGAGCAGTACTTC.

In this sample, this clonotype turned up many times. The chain has TRBV29-1 and TRBJ2-5; TRBD2 is a possible D gene (6 bases). The germline V gene has CDR1 SQVTM and CDR2 ANQGSEA. The CDR3 loop spans 14 amino acids. Trimming shortened V by 6 bases and J by 2 bases, and 16 bases separated the two germline ends. This chain's CDR3 is CSVEEGTRQETQYF. The DNA of the CDR3 is TGCAGCGTGGAGGAGGGGACTCGACAAGAGACCCAGTACTTC.

J is TRBJ2-1 and V is TRBV5-1; 9 bases line up with TRBD1. V lost 7 bases to trimming and J lost 1 base; unmatched junction nucleotides: 6. The CDR3 length is 15 residues. Looked up from germline, CDR1 is SGHRS and CDR2 is YFSETQ. The CDR3 spells CASQPGQGSYNEQFF. The CDR3 DNA sequence: TGCGCCAGCCAACCGGGACAGGGATCCTACAATGAGCAGTTCTTC.

The chain links TRBV12-3 or TRBV12-4 to TRBJ2-1; TRBD1 matches 7 bases. Unmatched junction bases numbered 6, after V lost 6 bases and J lost 7 bases. The CDR3 is 13 residues long. CDR3 sequence (DNA): TGTGCCAGCAGACCGGGACAGCCTAATGAGCAGTTCTTC. Its protein product is CASRPGQPNEQFF.

The CDR3 sequence: CASSVDRTYNEQFF. The CDR3 nucleotides are TGTGCCAGCAGCGTGGACAGAACCTACAATGAGCAGTTCTTC. J is TRBJ2-1 and V is TRBV7-2; TRBD1 might be the D (6 bases). The length of the CDR3 is 14 residues. Germline V gene data show CDR1 as SGHTA and CDR2 as FQGNSA. V was trimmed by 5 bases and J by 2 bases, leaving 10 bases between them.

This rearrangement joins TRBV7-2 to TRBJ2-3; 11 bases agree with TRBD2. After removal of 10 bases from V and 10 bases from J, the junction contained 10 bases not matched to a gene. The CDR3 consists of 13 residues. Germline CDR1 is SGHTA and CDR2 is FQGNSA. The CDR3 loop is CATPTSGNLAQYF. The CDR3 DNA reads TGTGCCACCCCGACTAGCGGGAATTTGGCGCAGTATTTT. Full variable domain (missing parts from reference TRBV7-2 and TRBJ2-3): GAGVSQSPSNKVTEKGKDVELRCDPISGHTALYWYRQSLGQGLEFLIYFQGNSAPDKSGLPSDRFSAERTGGSVSTLTIQRTQQEDSAVYLCATPTSGNLAQYFGPGTRLTVL.

This clonotype was found a few times. The chain joins TRBV13 to TRBJ2-7, with D tentatively TRBD1 (6 bases). The CDR3 totals 12 residues. With 5 bases removed from V and 7 bases from J, the gap between germline ends came to 12 bases. From germline, CDR1 is PRHDT and CDR2 FYEKMQ (reference sequence). CDR3 loop: CASSRNREEQYF. The CDR3 DNA reads TGTGCCAGCAGCCGCAACAGGGAAGAGCAGTACTTC.

In the case of this clonotype: A read error may account for a junction end that differs from germline. The rearrangement uses TRBV11-2 and TRBJ2-3; 9 bases line up with TRBD2. The germline CDR1 and CDR2 sequences are SGHAT and FQNNGV. The CDR3 has 16 residues. The CDR3 loop reads CACSFEGVAGANTQYF. As DNA, the CDR3 is TGTGCCTGCAGCTTCGAAGGGGTAGCGGGAGCAAATACGCAGTATTTT.

The table lists this clonotype with a count of one. The chain carries TRBV7-3 and TRBJ2-5; D call uncertain. Trimming pared 3 bases from V and 11 bases from J, leaving 13 bases between. The CDR3 runs 12 residues. Per germline, CDR1 SGHTA and CDR2 FQGTGA. CDR3 nucleotides: TGTGCCAGCAGCTTTGACCAGAATGAGCAGTACTTC. Translated: CASSFDQNEQYF.

This clonotype was found once. The J gene is TRBJ1-1, the V gene TRBV2; D call uncertain. V was clipped by 7 bases and J by 3 bases, with 12 bases between them. The CDR3 runs 13 residues. CDR1 and CDR2 from the germline V gene are SNHLY and FYNNEI. The CDR3 region has the DNA TGTGCCAGCAATGGTTTCATGGACACTGAAGCTTTCTTT. Translation: CASNGFMDTEAFF. The full variable domain, with the rest looked up from reference TRBV2 and TRBJ1-1, is EPEVTQTPSHQVTQMGQEVILRCVPISNHLYFYWYRQILGQKVEFLVSFYNNEISEKSEIFDDQFSVERPDGSNFTLKIRSTKLEDSAMYFCASNGFMDTEAFFGQGTRLTVV.

The chain has TRBV2 and TRBJ2-4; 9 nucleotides align to TRBD1. V trimming: 8 bases; J trimming: 3 bases; junction bases outside the gene matches: 14. CDR1 is SNHLY and CDR2 is FYNNEI in the germline V gene. The CDR3 has 17 amino acids. CDR3 in DNA: TGTGCCAGCGCAGCCCCCGGGACAGGGATGGTCAAAAACATTCAGTACTTC. Amino acids: CASAAPGTGMVKNIQYF. Supplemented by reference TRBV2 and TRBJ2-4, the full variable domain reads EPEVTQTPSHQVTQMGQEVILRCVPISNHLYFYWYRQILGQKVEFLVSFYNNEISEKSEIFDDQFSVERPDGSNFTLKIRSTKLEDSAMYFCASAAPGTGMVKNIQYFGAGTRLSVL.

This chain links TRBV6-6 with TRBJ2-2; the D gene could be TRBD1 or TRBD2 (5 bases each). The germline V and J ends were trimmed by 6 bases and 3 bases, with 11 bases remaining between them. The V gene's germline CDR1 is MNHNY and CDR2 SVGAGI (reference sequence). The CDR3 runs to 14 residues. CDR3 coding DNA: TGTGCCAGCAGCCGGGGCCACGACACCGGGGAGCTGTTTTTT. It specifies CASSRGHDTGELFF.

The gene calls are TRBV25-1 and TRBJ2-5; 8 bases are a match to TRBD1. The CDR3 has 15 amino acids. Per the germline V gene, CDR1 is MGHDK and CDR2 is SYGVNS. The V and J ends lost 7 bases and 5 bases, in that order; junction bases with no gene match: 12. The CDR3 protein is CASTLWAGGRETQYF. DNA of the CDR3: TGTGCCAGCACCCTATGGGCAGGGGGCCGGGAGACCCAGTACTTC.